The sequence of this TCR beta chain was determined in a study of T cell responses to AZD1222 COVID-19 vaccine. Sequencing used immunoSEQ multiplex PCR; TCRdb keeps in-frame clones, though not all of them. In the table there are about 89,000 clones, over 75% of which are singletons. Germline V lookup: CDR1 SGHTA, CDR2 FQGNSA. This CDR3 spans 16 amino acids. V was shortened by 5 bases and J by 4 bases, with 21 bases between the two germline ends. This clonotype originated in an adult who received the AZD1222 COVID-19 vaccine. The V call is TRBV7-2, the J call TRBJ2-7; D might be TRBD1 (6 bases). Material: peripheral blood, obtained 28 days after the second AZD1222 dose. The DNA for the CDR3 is TGTGCCAGCAGCGAAACAGGGCCATCCTCTGGGTACGAGCAGTACTTC. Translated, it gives CASSETGPSSGYEQYF.